The rows below give T cell receptor beta chains drawn from one sample of a study of OX40 agonist ivuxolimab in advanced cancers. Sequencing used immunoSEQ multiplex PCR; TCRdb keeps in-frame clones, though not all of them. The table has 65,000 to 85,000 clones, around 93% seen once; the top ten hold roughly an eighth. The source material was CD4+ or CD8+ T cells sorted from blood, sampled in a trial of the OX40 agonist ivuxolimab. The receptors stem from an adult with an advanced solid tumor such as melanoma, head and neck, liver or kidney cancer. Both conserved end residues are part of each CDR3.

TRBV6-5	TRBJ1-2	CASSYVESYYGYTF
TRBV4-3	TRBJ2-3	CASGSDLPQDTQYF
TRBV13	TRBJ2-7	CASSSLTSGSAPEQYF
TRBV2	TRBJ2-3	CASSMGTSGAADTQYF
TRBV30	TRBJ1-4	CAGYLPGLFF
TRBV7-9	TRBJ2-4	CASSHMDLSKNIQYF
TRBV6-5	TRBJ1-2	CASSSDIAYTF
TRBV7-2	TRBJ2-7	CASSFGLAGGLSYEQYF
TRBV7-2	TRBJ2-4	CASSLGGPRDIQYF
TRBV7-9	TRBJ2-7	CASSLSGAGGHEQYF
TRBV7-2	TRBJ2-5	CASSFDRGRGQETQYF
TRBV9	TRBJ1-2	CASSVGARVGYGYTF
TRBV10-2	TRBJ2-5	CASGLGETQYF
TRBV4-1	TRBJ2-3	CASSQDAGDTDTQYF
TRBV11-2	TRBJ2-7	CASTSLDRVQSHFYEQYF
TRBV13	TRBJ1-1	CASSSPNRVSGTEAFF
TRBV6-5	TRBJ1-1	CASRERQGRNTEAFF
TRBV9	TRBJ2-1	CASSPPSGSSYNEQFF
TRBV5-6	TRBJ1-2	CASSSGRTANYGYTF
TRBV19	TRBJ2-7	CASSPGMGSSYEQYF
TRBV5-1	TRBJ2-7	CASSLADAYFSYEQYF
TRBV9	TRBJ2-1	CASSEERARDEQFF
TRBV9	TRBJ2-1	CASSPQKNEQFF
TRBV4-3	TRBJ1-2	CASSHSDRGPSGYTF
TRBV19	TRBJ1-5	CASSTDSLNQPQHF
TRBV5-1	TRBJ1-1	CASSLAGPNTEAFF
TRBV27	TRBJ2-7	CASRGREGSYEQYF
TRBV5-8	TRBJ1-1	CASSWDTEAFF
TRBV4-1	TRBJ2-7	CASSQATGGLTYEQYF
TRBV4-1	TRBJ2-1	CASSQDPGTGFEQFF
TRBV4-3	TRBJ1-6	CASSQDPDRGSYNSPLHF